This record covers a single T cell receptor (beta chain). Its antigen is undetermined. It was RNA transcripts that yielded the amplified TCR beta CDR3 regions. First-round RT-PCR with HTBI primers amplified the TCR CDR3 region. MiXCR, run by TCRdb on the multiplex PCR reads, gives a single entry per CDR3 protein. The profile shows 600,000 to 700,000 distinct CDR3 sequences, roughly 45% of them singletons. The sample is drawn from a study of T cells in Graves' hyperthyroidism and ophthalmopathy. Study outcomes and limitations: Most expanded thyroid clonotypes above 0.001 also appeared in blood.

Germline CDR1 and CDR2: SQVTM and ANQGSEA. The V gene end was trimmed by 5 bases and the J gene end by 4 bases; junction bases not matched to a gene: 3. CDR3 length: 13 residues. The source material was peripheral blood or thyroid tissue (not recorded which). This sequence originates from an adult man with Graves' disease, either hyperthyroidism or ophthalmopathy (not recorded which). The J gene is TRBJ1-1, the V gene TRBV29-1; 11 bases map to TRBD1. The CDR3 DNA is TGCAGCGTTATTGGACAGGGGGCCACTGAAGCTTTCTTT. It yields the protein CSVIGQGATEAFF. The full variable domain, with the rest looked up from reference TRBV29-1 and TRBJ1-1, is SAVISQKPSRDICQRGTSLTIQCQVDSQVTMMFWYRQQPGQSLTLIATANQGSEATYESGFVIDKFPISRPNLTFSTLTVSNMSPEDSSIYLCSVIGQGATEAFFGQGTRLTVV.